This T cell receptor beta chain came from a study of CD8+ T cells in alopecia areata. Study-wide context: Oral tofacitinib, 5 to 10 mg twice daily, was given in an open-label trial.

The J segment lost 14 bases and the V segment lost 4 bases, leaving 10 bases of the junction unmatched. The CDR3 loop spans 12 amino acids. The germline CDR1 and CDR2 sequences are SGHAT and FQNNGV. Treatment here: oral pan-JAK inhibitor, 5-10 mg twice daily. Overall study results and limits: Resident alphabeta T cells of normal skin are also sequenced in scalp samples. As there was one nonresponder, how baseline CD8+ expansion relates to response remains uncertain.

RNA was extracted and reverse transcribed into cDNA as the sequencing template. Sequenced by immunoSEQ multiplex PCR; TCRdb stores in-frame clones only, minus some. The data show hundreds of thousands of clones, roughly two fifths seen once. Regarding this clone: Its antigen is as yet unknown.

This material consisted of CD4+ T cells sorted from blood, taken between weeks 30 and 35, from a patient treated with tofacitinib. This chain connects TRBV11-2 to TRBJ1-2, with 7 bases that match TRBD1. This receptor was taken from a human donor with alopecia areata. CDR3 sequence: CASSSYRDRETF. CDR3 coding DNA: TGTGCCAGCAGCTCATACCGAGACAGGGAGACCTTC.